This T cell receptor (beta chain) was recorded in a study of cytomegalovirus exposure and HLA in healthy donors. Study-wide results and limits: For TCR beta chains, V- and J-gene trimming was later linked to a missense DCLRE1C variant.

The CDR3 totals 14 residues. Germline values: CDR1 SGHTA, CDR2 FQGNSA. Trimming left V 5 bases short and J 1 base short, with 9 bases between. The PCR used 60 Vbeta and 13 Jbeta primers. Per the original methods: A follow-up analysis tallied some 80 million unique TCR beta chains, approximately 10 million shared. TCRdb keeps only in-frame clones here, not all; method: immunoSEQ multiplex PCR. V, J and clone size derive from that table, while D and trimming were established from the DNA sequence. The sample lists about 160,000 clones, roughly 80% occurring once. With regard to this clone: Antigen specificity is unknown.

This receptor was obtained from a male donor in good health and CMV-seropositive. What was sequenced was PBMCs. This sequence joins TRBV7-2 and TRBJ1-5; D might be TRBD1 (5 bases). The CDR3 nucleotides are TGTGCCAGCAGCCTCAGGGAAAGCAATCAGCCCCAGCATTTT. It encodes CASSLRESNQPQHF.